The present entry profiles one T cell receptor (beta chain) with its context. Antigen specificity is unknown. This entry is derived from a study of radiation and T cells in renal cell carcinoma. Germline trimming cut 1 base from V and 6 bases from J; bases unmatched to any gene: 9. This CDR3 comprises 17 residues. Germline lookup yields CDR1 LGHNA and CDR2 YSLEER. Findings of the study overall: Top tumor clonotypes rose in blood 2 weeks post-radiation, then contracted.

Time point given: blood 2 weeks post-SBRT. Stated treatment: 15 Gy SBRT to primary tumor, nephrectomy 4 weeks later. Radiation-treated patients gave blood at baseline, week 2 and week 4. Generated by immunoSEQ multiplex PCR, the TCRdb table keeps only in-frame clones and is missing some. The table shows roughly 78,000 clones, with 82% occurring only once. The sample was blood, taken from a patient whose treatment included radiotherapy and nephrectomy. The receptor was isolated from a man aged 55 to 69 with renal cell carcinoma. The genes are TRBV4-3 and TRBJ2-1; 10 nucleotides match TRBD2. CDR3 loop: CASSQGPRTSGTNEQFF. The CDR3 DNA sequence: TGCGCCAGCAGCCAAGGCCCTAGGACTAGCGGCACCAATGAGCAGTTCTTC.